The sequence of this T cell receptor beta chain was determined in a study of T-cell reconstitution after alpha-beta-depleted transplantation in children. Notes on the study in general: When one year had passed after transplant, most T-cell counts and diversity came from newly produced T cells. Reportedly, roughly two months post-transplant, alpha-beta T cells arose from several hundred expanded graft clones. At day 60, the high TCRbeta diversity found in some patients originated from recipient T cells and thymic progenitors that had survived.

The CDR3 totals 15 residues. V dropped 0 bases and J dropped 6 bases, with 13 bases sitting between them. Germline-derived CDR1 and CDR2 are LGHDT and YNNKEL (reference sequence). This clonotype was counted ten times or more. Its cognate antigen is unknown. For TCRbeta, the library was prepared with unique molecular identifiers. TCRdb fed the PCR reads into MiXCR, producing one record per CDR3 protein. The sample yields 330,000 or so distinct CDR3 sequences, roughly a tenth seen once. V usage is TRBV3-1 and J usage is TRBJ2-3; unclear D gene. The source material was PBMCs, sampled before TCRalphabeta/CD19-depleted stem cell transplant. The TCR comes from a boy under two years old with acute myeloid leukemia, due to receive a stem cell transplant. The CDR3 sequence: CASSQDPHRPDTQYF. CDR3 DNA sequence: TGTGCCAGCAGCCAAGACCCCCACCGGCCGGATACGCAGTATTTT.